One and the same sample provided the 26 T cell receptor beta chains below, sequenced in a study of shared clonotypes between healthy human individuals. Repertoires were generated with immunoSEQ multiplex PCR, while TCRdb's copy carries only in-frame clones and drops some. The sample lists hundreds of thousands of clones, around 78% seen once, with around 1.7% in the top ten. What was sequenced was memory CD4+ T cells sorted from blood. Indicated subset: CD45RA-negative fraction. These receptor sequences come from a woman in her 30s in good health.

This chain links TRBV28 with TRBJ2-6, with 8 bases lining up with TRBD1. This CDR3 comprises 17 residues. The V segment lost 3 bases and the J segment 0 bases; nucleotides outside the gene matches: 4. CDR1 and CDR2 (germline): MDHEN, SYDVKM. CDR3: CASSLRTGFSGANVLTF. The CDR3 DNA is TGTGCCAGCAGTTTGCGGACAGGGTTCTCTGGGGCCAACGTCCTGACTTTC.

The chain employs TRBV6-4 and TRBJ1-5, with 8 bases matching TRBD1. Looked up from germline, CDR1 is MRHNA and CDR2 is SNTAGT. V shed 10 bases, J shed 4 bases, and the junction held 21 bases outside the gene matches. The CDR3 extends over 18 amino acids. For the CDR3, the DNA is TGTGCCAACCCAGGGGGCGTCGCTAATCCCCCTAGGAATCAGCCCCAGCATTTT. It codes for CANPGGVANPPRNQPQHF.

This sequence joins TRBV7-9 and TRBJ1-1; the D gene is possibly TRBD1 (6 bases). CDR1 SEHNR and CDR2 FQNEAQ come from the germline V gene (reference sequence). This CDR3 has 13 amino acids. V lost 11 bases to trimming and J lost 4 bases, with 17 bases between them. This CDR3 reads CAGRDTFLTEAFF. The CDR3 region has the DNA TGTGCCGGCCGGGACACATTTCTCACTGAAGCTTTCTTT.

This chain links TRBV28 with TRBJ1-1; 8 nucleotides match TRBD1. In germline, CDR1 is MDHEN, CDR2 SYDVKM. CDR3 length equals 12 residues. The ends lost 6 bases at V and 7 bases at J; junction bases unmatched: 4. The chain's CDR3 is CASREQGDEAFF. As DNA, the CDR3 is TGTGCCAGCAGAGAACAGGGGGATGAAGCTTTCTTT.

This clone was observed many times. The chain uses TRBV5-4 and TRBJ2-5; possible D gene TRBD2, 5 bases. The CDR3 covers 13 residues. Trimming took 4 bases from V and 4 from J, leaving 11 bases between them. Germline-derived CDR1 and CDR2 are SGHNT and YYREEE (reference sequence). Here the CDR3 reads CASSADYPETQYF. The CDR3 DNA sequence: TGTGCCAGCAGCGCAGACTACCCAGAGACCCAGTACTTC. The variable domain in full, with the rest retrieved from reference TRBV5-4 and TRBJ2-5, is ETGVTQSPTHLIKTRGQQVTLRCSSQSGHNTVSWYQQALGQGPQFIFQYYREEENGRGNFPPRFSGLQFPNYSSELNVNALELDDSALYLCASSADYPETQYFGPGTRLLVL.

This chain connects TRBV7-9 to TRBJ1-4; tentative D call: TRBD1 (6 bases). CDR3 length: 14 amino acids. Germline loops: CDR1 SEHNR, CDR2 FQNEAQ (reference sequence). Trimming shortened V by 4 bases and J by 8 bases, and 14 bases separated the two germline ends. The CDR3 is CASSSRGYEEKLFF. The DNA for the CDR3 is TGTGCCAGCAGCTCCAGGGGATACGAGGAAAAACTGTTTTTT.

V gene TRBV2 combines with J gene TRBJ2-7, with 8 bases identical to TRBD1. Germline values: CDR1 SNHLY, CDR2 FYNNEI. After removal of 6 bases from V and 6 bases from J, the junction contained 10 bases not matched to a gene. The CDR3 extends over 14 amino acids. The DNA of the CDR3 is TGTGCCAGCAGCGCCGAGACAGGGGTGCCCGAGCAGTACTTC. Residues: CASSAETGVPEQYF.

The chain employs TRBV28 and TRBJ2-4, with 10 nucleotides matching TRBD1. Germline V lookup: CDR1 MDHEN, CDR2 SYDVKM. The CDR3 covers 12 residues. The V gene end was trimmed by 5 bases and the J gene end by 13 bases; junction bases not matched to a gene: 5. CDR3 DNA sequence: TGTGCCAGCAGTCGCCGGGACAGGGGCCAGTACTTC. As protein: CASSRRDRGQYF.

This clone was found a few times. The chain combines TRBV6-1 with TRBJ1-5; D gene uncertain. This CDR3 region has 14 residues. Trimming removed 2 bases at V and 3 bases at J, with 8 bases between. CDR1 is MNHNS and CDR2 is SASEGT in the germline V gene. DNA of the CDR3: TGTGCCAGCAGTGAACGAAGGATCAATCAGCCCCAGCATTTT. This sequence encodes CASSERRINQPQHF.

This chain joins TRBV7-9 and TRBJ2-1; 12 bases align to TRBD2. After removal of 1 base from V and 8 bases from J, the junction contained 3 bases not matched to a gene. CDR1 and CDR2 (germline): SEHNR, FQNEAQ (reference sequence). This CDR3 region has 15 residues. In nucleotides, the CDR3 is TGTGCCAGCAGCTTAGGACTAGCGGGAGACTATGAGCAGTTCTTC. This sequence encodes CASSLGLAGDYEQFF.

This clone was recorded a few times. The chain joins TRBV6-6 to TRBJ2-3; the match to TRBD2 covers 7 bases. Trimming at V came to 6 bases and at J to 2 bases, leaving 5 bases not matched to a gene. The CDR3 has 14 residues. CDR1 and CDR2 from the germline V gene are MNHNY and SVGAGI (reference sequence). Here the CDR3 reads CASRSGTITDTQYF. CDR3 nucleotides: TGTGCCAGCAGATCCGGGACTATCACAGATACGCAGTATTTT.

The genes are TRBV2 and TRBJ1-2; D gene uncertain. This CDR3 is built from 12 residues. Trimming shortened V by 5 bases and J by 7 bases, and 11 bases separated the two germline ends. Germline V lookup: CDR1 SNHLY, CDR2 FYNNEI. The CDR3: CASSWVDSGYTF. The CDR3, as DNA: TGTGCCAGCAGTTGGGTGGATTCTGGCTACACCTTC. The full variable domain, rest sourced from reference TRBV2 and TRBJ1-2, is EPEVTQTPSHQVTQMGQEVILRCVPISNHLYFYWYRQILGQKVEFLVSFYNNEISEKSEIFDDQFSVERPDGSNFTLKIRSTKLEDSAMYFCASSWVDSGYTFGSGTRLTVV.

The CDR3 sequence: CASSLQAGGSPNEQFF. Written as DNA, the CDR3 is TGCGCCAGCAGCTTGCAAGCGGGAGGGTCCCCCAATGAGCAGTTCTTC. V gene TRBV5-1 combines with J gene TRBJ2-1; 10 bases align to TRBD2. Looked up from germline, CDR1 is SGHRS and CDR2 is YFSETQ. V dropped 1 base and J dropped 6; count of bases not matched to a gene: 7. The CDR3 extends over 16 amino acids.

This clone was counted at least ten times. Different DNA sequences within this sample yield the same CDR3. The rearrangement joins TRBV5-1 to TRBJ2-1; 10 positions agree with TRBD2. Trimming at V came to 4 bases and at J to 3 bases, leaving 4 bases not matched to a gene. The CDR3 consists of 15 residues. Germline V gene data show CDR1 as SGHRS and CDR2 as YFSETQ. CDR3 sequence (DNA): TGCGCCAGCAGCGTCTCTAGCGGGAGCTACAATGAGCAGTTCTTC. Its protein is CASSVSSGSYNEQFF.

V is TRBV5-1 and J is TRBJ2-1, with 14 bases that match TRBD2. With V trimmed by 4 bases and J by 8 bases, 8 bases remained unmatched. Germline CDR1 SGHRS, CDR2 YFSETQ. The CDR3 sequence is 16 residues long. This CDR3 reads CASSIGTSGRGDEQFF. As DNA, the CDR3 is TGCGCCAGCAGCATCGGGACTAGCGGGAGAGGCGATGAGCAGTTCTTC. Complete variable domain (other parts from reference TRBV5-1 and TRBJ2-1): KAGVTQTPRYLIKTRGQQVTLSCSPISGHRSVSWYQQTPGQGLQFLFEYFSETQRNKGNFPGRFSGRQFSNSRSEMNVSTLELGDSALYLCASSIGTSGRGDEQFFGPGTRLTVL.

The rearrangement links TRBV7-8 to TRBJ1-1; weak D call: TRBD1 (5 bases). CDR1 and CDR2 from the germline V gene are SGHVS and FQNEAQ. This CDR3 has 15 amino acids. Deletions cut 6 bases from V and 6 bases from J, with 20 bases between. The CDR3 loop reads CASSNKRSGIAEAFF. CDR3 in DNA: TGTGCCAGCAGTAATAAAAGGTCAGGGATCGCTGAAGCTTTCTTT.

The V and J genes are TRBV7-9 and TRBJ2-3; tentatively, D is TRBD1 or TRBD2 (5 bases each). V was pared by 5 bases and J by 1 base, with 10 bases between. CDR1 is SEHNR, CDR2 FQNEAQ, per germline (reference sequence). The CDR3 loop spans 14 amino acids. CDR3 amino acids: CASSVGERTDTQYF. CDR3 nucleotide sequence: TGTGCCAGCAGCGTAGGGGAGCGCACAGATACGCAGTATTTT. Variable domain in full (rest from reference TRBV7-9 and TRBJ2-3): DTGVSQNPRHKITKRGQNVTFRCDPISEHNRLYWYRQTLGQGPEFLTYFQNEAQLEKSRLLSDRFSAERPKGSFSTLEIQRTEQGDSAMYLCASSVGERTDTQYFGPGTRLTVL.

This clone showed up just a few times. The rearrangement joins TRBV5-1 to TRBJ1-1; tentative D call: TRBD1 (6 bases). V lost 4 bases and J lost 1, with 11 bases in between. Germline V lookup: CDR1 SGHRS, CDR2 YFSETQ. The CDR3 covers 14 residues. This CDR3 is CASSQGQSNTEAFF. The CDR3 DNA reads TGCGCCAGCAGCCAGGGACAATCGAACACTGAAGCTTTCTTT.

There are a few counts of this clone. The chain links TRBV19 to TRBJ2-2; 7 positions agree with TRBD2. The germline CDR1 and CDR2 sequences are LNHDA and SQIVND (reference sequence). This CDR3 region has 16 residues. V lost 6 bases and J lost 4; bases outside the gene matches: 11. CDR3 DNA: TGTGCCAGTAGCCTAATGGGCGGGAGTGGCACCGGGGAGCTGTTTTTT. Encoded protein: CASSLMGGSGTGELFF.

This chain's CDR3 is CASSGSVNQPQHF. In nucleotides, the CDR3 is TGTGCCAGTAGTGGTTCGGTGAATCAGCCCCAGCATTTT. This chain links TRBV19 with TRBJ1-5; D is ambiguous. V was cut by 5 bases and J by 4 bases, with 9 bases left in between. Germline V gene lookup returns CDR1 LNHDA and CDR2 SQIVND (reference sequence). This CDR3 comprises 13 residues. The variable domain in full, with the rest retrieved from reference TRBV19 and TRBJ1-5, is DGGITQSPKYLFRKEGQNVTLSCEQNLNHDAMYWYRQDPGQGLRLIYYSQIVNDFQKGDIAEGYSVSREKKESFPLTVTSAQKNPTAFYLCASSGSVNQPQHFGDGTRLSIL.

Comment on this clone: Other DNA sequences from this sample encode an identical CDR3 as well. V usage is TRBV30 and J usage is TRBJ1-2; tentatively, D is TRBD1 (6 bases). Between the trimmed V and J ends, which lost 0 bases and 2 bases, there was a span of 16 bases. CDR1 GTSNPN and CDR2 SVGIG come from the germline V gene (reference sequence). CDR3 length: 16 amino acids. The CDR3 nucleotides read TGTGCCTGGAGTGTACAAGGTACAGGGACCAACTATGGCTACACCTTC. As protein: CAWSVQGTGTNYGYTF.

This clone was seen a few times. The CDR3 coding sequence is TGTGCCAGCAGGCAGGGGAGTAGGGACACTGAAGCTTTCTTT. This gives the protein CASRQGSRDTEAFF. The chain links TRBV2 to TRBJ1-1, with D tentatively TRBD1 (6 bases). There are 14 residues in the CDR3. The germline V and J ends were trimmed by 6 bases and 3 bases, with 14 bases remaining between them. CDR1 is SNHLY, CDR2 FYNNEI, per germline.

CDR3 bases: TGTGCCAGCAGCGTAACCTCCGGCTACACCTTC. Translation gives CASSVTSGYTF. The chain combines TRBV28 with TRBJ1-2; D unresolved. From germline, CDR1 is MDHEN and CDR2 SYDVKM. The germline V and J ends were trimmed by 6 bases and 8 bases, with 10 bases remaining between them. The length of the CDR3 is 11 residues.

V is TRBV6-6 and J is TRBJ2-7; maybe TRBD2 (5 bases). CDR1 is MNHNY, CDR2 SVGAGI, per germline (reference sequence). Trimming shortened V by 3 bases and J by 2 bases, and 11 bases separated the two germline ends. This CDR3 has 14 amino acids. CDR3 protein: CASSYGGPAYEQYF. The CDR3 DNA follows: TGTGCCAGCAGTTATGGCGGGCCTGCCTACGAGCAGTACTTC.

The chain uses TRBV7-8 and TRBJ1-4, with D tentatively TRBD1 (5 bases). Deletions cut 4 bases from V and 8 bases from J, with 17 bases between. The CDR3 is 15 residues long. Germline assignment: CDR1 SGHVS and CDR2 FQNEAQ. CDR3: CASSSRDPQREKLFF. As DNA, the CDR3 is TGTGCCAGCAGCTCCCGGGACCCGCAGAGGGAAAAACTGTTTTTT.

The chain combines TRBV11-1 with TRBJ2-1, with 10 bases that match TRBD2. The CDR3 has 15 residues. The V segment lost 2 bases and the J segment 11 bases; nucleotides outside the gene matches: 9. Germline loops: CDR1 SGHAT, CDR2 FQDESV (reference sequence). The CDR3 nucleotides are TGTGCCAGCAGCTTAAGCGGGAGGGAGGGAAATCAGCAGTTCTTC. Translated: CASSLSGREGNQQFF.